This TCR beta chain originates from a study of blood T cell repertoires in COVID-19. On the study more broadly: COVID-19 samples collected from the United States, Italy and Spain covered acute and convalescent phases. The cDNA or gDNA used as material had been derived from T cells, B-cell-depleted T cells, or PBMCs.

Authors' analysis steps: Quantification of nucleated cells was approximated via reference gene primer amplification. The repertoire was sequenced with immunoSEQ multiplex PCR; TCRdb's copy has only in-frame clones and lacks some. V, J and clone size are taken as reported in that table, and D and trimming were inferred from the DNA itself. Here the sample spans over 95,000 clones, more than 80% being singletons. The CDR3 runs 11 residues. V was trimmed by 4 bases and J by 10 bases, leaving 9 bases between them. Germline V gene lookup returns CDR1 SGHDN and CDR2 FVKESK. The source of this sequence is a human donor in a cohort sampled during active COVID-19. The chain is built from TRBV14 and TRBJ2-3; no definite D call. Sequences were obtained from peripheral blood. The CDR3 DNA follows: TGTGCCAGCAGCCCCGGTCGAGCGCAGTATTTT. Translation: CASSPGRAQYF.